This T cell receptor beta chain was found in a study of Graves' ophthalmopathy and Graves' hyperthyroidism. In this sample, this clonotype turned up many times. Its specificity is unknown. RNA transcripts served as template for amplifying TCR beta CDR3 sequences. First-round RT-PCR with HTBI primers preceded a second-round multiplex PCR. TCRdb ran MiXCR on the multiplex PCR reads and lists one entry per CDR3 protein. Seen here are approximately 480,000 distinct CDR3 sequences, approximately 14% observed once, and the top ten hold roughly 9.8%. Under 3 months in duration, the ophthalmopathy in affected donors had moderate-to-severe activity, CAS ≥3 and NOSPECS ≥4. Study-wide points: Stable hyperthyroidism and ophthalmopathy were told apart by a 13-signature model, which achieved less than 90% sensitivity and more than 75% specificity. The model forecast ophthalmopathy progression, reaching 70.59% sensitivity and 72% to 80% specificity. Blood also harbored most expanded thyroid clonotypes above 0.001 frequency.

This clonotype was sampled from a woman aged 30 to 39 with Graves' ophthalmopathy. Material for sequencing was blood.

This chain's CDR3 is CASTPHSQNTEAFF. The CDR3 region has the DNA TGTGCCAGCACTCCACACAGCCAGAACACTGAAGCTTTCTTT. The chain uses TRBV12-3 or TRBV12-4 and TRBJ1-1; D is uncertain. The CDR3 length is 14 residues. The V gene lost 7 bases and the J gene lost 1 base, with 13 bases spanning the gap.